The source of this T cell receptor beta chain is a study of T cell responses to AZD1222 COVID-19 vaccine. The study, taken as a whole, reports: Baseline antibody screening turned up just a handful of seropositive AZD1222 recipients. Nearly half of unique spike-specific TCRs reportedly avoided B.1.351 and B.1.1.7 mutated regions.

TCRdb keeps only in-frame clones here, not all; method: immunoSEQ multiplex PCR. In the table there are tens of thousands of clones, around 90% of which are singletons. To note about this clone: What it binds is not known.

Germline loops: CDR1 SGHRS, CDR2 YFSETQ. The CDR3 is made up of 14 amino acids. The ends were cut back, 0 bases at V and 7 bases at J, with 11 bases in the middle. The chain has TRBV5-1 and TRBJ1-5; D ambiguous. The material sequenced was peripheral blood, taken 28 days after the second AZD1222 dose. The sequence was obtained from an adult who received the AZD1222 COVID-19 vaccine. The CDR3 loop reads CASSLDGSFQPQHF. The CDR3 DNA sequence: TGCGCCAGCAGCTTGGATGGGAGCTTCCAGCCCCAGCATTTT. Full variable domain (outside the CDR3, taken from reference TRBV5-1 and TRBJ1-5): KAGVTQTPRYLIKTRGQQVTLSCSPISGHRSVSWYQQTPGQGLQFLFEYFSETQRNKGNFPGRFSGRQFSNSRSEMNVSTLELGDSALYLCASSLDGSFQPQHFGDGTRLSIL.